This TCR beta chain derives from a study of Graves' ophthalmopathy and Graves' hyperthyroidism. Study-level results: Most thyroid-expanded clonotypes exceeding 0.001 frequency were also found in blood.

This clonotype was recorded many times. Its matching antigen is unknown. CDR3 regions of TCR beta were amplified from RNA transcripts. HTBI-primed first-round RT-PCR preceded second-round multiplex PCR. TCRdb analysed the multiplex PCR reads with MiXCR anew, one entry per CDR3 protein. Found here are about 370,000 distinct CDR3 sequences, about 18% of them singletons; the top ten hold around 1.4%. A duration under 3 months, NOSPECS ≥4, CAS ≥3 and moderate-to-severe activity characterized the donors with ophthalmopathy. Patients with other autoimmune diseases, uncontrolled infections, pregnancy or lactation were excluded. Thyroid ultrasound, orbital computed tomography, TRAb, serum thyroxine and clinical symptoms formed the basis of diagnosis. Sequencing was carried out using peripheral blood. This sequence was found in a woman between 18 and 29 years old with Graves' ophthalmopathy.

The CDR3 bases are TGCGCCAGCAGCTTGCGGGAAGCAGACGAGCAGTACTTC. Protein product: CASSLREADEQYF. The chain recombines TRBV5-1 with TRBJ2-7; D possibly corresponds to TRBD2 (5 bases). V shed 1 base and J shed 5 bases, with 10 bases lying between them. The length of the CDR3 is 13 residues. The germline V gene encodes CDR1 SGHRS and CDR2 YFSETQ.